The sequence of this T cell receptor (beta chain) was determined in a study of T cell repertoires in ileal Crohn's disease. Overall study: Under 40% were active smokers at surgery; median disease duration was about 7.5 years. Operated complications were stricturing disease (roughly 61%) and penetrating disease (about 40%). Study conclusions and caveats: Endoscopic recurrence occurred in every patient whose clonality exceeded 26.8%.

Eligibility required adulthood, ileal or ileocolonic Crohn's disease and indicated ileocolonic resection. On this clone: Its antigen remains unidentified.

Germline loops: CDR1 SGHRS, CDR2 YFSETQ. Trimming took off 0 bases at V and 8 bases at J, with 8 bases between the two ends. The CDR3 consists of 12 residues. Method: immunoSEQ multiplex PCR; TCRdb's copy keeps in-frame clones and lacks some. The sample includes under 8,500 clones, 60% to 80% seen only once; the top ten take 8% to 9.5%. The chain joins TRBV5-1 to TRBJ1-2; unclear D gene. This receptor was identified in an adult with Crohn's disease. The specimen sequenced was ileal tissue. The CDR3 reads CASSLDSRGYTF. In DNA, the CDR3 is TGCGCCAGCAGCTTGGACTCTCGGGGCTACACCTTC.